The sequence of this T cell receptor (beta chain) was determined in a study of T cell changes during pregnancy in multiple sclerosis. Using immunoSEQ multiplex PCR, the repertoire was profiled, and TCRdb retains in-frame clones only, with some absent. The sample consists of around 66,000 clones, over 85% of them appearing once. V dropped 0 bases and J dropped 12 bases, with 9 bases sitting between them. Germline CDR1 is DFQATT and CDR2 is SNEGSKA (reference sequence). The CDR3 is 11 residues long. This sequence originates from a female donor in good health, enrolled as a control in a pregnancy study. The chain has TRBV20-1 and TRBJ2-1; a possible D gene is TRBD2 (5 bases). Source: peripheral blood, taken in the first trimester of pregnancy. CDR3 DNA: TGCAGTGCTAGAGATGCCCGGGGGCAGTTCTTC. This gives the protein CSARDARGQFF.